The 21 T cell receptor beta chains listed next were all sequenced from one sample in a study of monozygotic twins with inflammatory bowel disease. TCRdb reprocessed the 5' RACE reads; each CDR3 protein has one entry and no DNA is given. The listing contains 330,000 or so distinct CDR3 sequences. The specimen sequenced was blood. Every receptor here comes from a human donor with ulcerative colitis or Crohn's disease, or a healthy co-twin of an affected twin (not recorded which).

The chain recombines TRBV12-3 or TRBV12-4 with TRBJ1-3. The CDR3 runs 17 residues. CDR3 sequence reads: CASSSQTTTSSGNTIYF.

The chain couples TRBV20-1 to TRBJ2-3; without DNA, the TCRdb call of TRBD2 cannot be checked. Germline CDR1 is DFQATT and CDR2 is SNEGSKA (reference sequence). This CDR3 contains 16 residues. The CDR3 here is CSARGGGSVGTDTQYF.

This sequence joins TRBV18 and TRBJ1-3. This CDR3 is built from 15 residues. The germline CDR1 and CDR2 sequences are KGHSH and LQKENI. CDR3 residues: CASSPPGGYGNTIYF.

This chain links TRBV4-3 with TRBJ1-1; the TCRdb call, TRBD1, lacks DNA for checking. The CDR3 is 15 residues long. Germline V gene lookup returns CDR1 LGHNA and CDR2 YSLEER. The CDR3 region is CASSQEADTRTEAFF.

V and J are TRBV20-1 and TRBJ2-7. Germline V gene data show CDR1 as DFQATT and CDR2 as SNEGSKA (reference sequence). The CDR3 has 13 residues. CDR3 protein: CSARDPPAYEQYF.

This CDR3 is CASSSQENIQYF. The chain employs TRBV11-3 and TRBJ2-4. CDR3 size: 12 residues. Germline CDR1 reads SGHNT; CDR2 reads YENEEA.

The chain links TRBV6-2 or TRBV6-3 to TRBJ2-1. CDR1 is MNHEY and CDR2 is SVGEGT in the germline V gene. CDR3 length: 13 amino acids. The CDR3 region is CASSYSSYNEQFF.

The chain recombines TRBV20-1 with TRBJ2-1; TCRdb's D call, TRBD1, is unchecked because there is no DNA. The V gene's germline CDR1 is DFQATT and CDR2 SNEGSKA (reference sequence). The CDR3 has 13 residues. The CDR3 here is CSANPTGEGVQFF.

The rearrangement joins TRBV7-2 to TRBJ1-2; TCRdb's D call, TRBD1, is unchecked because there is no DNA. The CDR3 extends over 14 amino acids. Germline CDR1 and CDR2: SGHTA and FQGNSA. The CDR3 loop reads CASSSPRGATGYTF.

CDR3 residues: CSARELRTGLYEQYF. The chain combines TRBV20-1 with TRBJ2-7; TCRdb's D call, TRBD1, is unchecked because there is no DNA. Germline CDR1 reads DFQATT; CDR2 reads SNEGSKA (reference sequence). The CDR3 is 15 amino acids.

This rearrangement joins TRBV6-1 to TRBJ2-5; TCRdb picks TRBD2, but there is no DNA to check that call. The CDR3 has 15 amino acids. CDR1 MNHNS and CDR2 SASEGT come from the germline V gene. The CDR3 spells CASSLTLEGGETQYF.

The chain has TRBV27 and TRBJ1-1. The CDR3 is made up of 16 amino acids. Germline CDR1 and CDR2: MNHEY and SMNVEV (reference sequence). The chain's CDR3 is CASSFSKGSLNTEAFF.

CDR3: CASSLDRGLSETQYF. J is TRBJ2-5 and V is TRBV5-1; lacking DNA, the TRBD1 call made by TCRdb goes unchecked. Germline-derived CDR1 and CDR2 are SGHRS and YFSETQ. CDR3 length: 15 amino acids. Using reference TRBV5-1 and TRBJ2-5 for the parts outside the CDR3, the full variable domain is KAGVTQTPRYLIKTRGQQVTLSCSPISGHRSVSWYQQTPGQGLQFLFEYFSETQRNKGNFPGRFSGRQFSNSRSEMNVSTLELGDSALYLCASSLDRGLSETQYFGPGTRLLVL.

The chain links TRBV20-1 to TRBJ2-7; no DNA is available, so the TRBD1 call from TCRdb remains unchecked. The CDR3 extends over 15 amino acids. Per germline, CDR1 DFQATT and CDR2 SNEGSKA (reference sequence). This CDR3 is CSARGARPFPHEQYF.

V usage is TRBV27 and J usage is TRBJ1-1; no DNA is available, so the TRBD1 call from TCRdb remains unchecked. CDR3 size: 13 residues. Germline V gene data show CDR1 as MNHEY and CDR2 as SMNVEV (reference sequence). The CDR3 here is CASSSHARTEAFF.

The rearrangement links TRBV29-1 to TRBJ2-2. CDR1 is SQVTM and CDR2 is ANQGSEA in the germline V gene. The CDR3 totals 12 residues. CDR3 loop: CSVGRSAGELFF.

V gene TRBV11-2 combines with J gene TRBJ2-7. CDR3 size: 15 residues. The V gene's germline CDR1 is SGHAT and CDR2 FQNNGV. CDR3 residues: CASSLYPEFSYEQYF.

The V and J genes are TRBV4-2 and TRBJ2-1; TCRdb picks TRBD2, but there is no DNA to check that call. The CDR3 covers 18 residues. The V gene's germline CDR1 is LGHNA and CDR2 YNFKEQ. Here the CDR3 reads CASSQQSRASGSVNEQFF.

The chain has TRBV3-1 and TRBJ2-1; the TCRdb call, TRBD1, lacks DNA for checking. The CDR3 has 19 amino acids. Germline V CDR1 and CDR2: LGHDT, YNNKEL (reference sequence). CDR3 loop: CASSENGNDREPSYNEQFF.

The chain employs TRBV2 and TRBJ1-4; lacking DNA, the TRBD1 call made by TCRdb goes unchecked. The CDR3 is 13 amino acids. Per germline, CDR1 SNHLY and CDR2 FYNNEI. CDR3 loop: CASSGNPQGRVFF.

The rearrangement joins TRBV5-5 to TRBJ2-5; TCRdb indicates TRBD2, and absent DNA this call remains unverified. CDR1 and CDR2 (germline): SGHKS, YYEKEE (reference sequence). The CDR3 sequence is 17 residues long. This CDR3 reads CASSLARDGTLGETQYF.